The clone carrying this T cell receptor beta chain was detected many times. The data originate from a study of T cells in Graves' hyperthyroidism and ophthalmopathy. Overall study: Staff took peripheral blood when the initial diagnosis was made, before any treatment began.

RNA transcripts were the template for amplifying TCR beta CDR3 regions. Using the HTBI primer set, a first-round RT-PCR was run on the TCR CDR3. TCRdb passed the multiplex PCR reads through MiXCR, listing each CDR3 protein once. This table has about 480,000 distinct CDR3 sequences, under 15% appearing once. CDR1 and CDR2 from the germline V gene are KGHDR and SFDVKD. CDR3 size: 15 residues. The V segment lost 7 bases and the J segment 5 bases; nucleotides outside the gene matches: 8. The sequenced material came from blood. This clonotype was sampled from a woman between 18 and 29 years old with Graves' hyperthyroidism. The chain employs TRBV24-1 and TRBJ2-1, with 9 bases aligning to TRBD2. CDR3 protein: CATSGTSRVNNEQFF. DNA for the CDR3: TGTGCCACCAGCGGGACTAGCCGAGTAAACAATGAGCAGTTCTTC.